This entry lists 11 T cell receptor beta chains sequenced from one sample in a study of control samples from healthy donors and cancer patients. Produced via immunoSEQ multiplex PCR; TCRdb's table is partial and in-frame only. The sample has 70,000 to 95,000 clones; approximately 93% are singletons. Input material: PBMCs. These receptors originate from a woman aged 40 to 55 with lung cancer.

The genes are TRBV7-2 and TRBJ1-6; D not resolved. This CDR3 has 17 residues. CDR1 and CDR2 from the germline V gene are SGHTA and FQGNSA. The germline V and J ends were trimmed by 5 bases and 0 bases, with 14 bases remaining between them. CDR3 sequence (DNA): TGTGCCAGCAGCCTTCCACCGAGGAGCTCCTATAATTCACCCCTCCACTTT. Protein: CASSLPPRSSYNSPLHF.

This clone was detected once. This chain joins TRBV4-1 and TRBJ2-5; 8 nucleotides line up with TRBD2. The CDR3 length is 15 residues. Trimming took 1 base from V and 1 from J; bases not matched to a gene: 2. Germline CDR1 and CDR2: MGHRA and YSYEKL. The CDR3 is CASSQAGGVQETQYF. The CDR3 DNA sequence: TGCGCCAGCAGCCAAGCGGGGGGGGTCCAAGAGACCCAGTACTTC.

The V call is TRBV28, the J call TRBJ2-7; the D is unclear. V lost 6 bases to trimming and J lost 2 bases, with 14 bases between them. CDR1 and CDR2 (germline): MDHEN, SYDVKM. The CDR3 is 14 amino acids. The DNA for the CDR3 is TGTGCCAGCAGCCTACTCCTGGCCACCTACGAGCAGTACTTC. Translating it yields CASSLLLATYEQYF.

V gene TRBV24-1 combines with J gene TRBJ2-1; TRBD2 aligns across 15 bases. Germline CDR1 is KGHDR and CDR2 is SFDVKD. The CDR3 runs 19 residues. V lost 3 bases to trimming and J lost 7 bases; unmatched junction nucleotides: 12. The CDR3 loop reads CATSDPWVGLAGGLNEQFF. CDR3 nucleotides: TGTGCCACCAGTGATCCCTGGGTAGGACTAGCGGGGGGGCTGAATGAGCAGTTCTTC.

The CDR3 loop reads CASSPGGANYGYTF. The DNA for the CDR3 is TGTGCCAGCAGCCCGGGGGGCGCTAACTATGGCTACACCTTC. V is TRBV7-8 and J is TRBJ1-2, with a possible D match to TRBD1 (6 bases). There are 14 residues in the CDR3. V was trimmed by 5 bases and J by 0 bases, leaving 10 bases between them. CDR1 is SGHVS and CDR2 is FQNEAQ in the germline V gene. The full variable domain, its missing parts supplied by reference TRBV7-8 and TRBJ1-2, is GAGVSQSPRYKVAKRGQDVALRCDPISGHVSLFWYQQALGQGPEFLTYFQNEAQLDKSGLPSDRFFAERPEGSVSTLKIQRTQQEDSAVYLCASSPGGANYGYTFGSGTRLTVV.

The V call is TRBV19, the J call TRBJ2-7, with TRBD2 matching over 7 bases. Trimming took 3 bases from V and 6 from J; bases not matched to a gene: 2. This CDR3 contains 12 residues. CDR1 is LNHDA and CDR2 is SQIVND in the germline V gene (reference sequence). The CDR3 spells CASSMGRVEQYF. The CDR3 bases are TGTGCCAGTAGTATGGGGAGGGTCGAGCAGTACTTC.

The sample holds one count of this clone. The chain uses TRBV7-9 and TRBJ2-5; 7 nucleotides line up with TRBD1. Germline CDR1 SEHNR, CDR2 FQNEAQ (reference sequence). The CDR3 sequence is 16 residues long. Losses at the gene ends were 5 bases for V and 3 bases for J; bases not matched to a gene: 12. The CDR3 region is CASSPKTGLVKETQYF. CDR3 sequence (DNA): TGTGCCAGCAGCCCTAAGACAGGGTTGGTTAAAGAGACCCAGTACTTC. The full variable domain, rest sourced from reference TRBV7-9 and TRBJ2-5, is DTGVSQNPRHKITKRGQNVTFRCDPISEHNRLYWYRQTLGQGPEFLTYFQNEAQLEKSRLLSDRFSAERPKGSFSTLEIQRTEQGDSAMYLCASSPKTGLVKETQYFGPGTRLLVL.

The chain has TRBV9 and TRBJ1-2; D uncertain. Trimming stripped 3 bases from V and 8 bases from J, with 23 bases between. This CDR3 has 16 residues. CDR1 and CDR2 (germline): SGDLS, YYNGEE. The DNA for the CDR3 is TGTGCCAGCAGCGAAGGTGGTGGGATGCCAAGACGGGGCTACACCTTC. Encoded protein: CASSEGGGMPRRGYTF. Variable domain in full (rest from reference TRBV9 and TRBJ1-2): DSGVTQTPKHLITATGQRVTLRCSPRSGDLSVYWYQQSLDQGLQFLIQYYNGEERAKGNILERFSAQQFPDLHSELNLSSLELGDSALYFCASSEGGGMPRRGYTFGSGTRLTVV.

CDR3 in DNA: TGTGCCAGCAGCGACCGGGACTGGGAGAGCACAGATACGCAGTATTTT. Translating gives CASSDRDWESTDTQYF. This sequence joins TRBV9 and TRBJ2-3, with a weak D call TRBD2 (6 bases). The length of the CDR3 is 16 residues. The germline V gene has CDR1 SGDLS and CDR2 YYNGEE. V lost 3 bases to trimming and J lost 0 bases, with 14 bases between them.

CDR3: CASSLGGASDEQFF. CDR3 DNA sequence: TGTGCCAGCAGCTTAGGGGGGGCCAGCGATGAGCAGTTCTTC. This chain joins TRBV7-9 and TRBJ2-1; TRBD1 or TRBD2 may be the D gene (6 bases each). The CDR3 runs 14 residues. Germline loops: CDR1 SEHNR, CDR2 FQNEAQ (reference sequence). With 1 base removed from V and 8 bases from J, the gap between germline ends came to 12 bases.

The CDR3 DNA sequence: TGTGCCAGCAGCTCCGACCCGAACACTGAAGCTTTCTTT. It translates to CASSSDPNTEAFF. The chain is built from TRBV7-8 and TRBJ1-1; D call uncertain. Germline CDR1 reads SGHVS; CDR2 reads FQNEAQ. This CDR3 spans 13 amino acids. V was trimmed by 4 bases and J by 1 base, leaving 7 bases between them.